The 13 T cell receptor beta chains listed next were all sequenced from one sample in a study of cytomegalovirus exposure and HLA in healthy donors. PCR employed 60 Vbeta and 13 Jbeta primers. Libraries were prepared by immunoSEQ multiplex PCR; TCRdb keeps only in-frame clonotypes and omits some of them. The sample records approximately 160,000 clones, 55% to 80% being singletons. Sequencing was done on a sample of PBMCs. The receptors shown here come from a woman younger than 30 in good health and CMV-seropositive.

This sequence joins TRBV27 and TRBJ2-3, with 7 bases matching TRBD1. CDR1 and CDR2 (germline): MNHEY, SMNVEV (reference sequence). The V segment lost 6 bases and the J segment 8 bases; nucleotides outside the gene matches: 20. The CDR3 contains 17 residues. CDR3 amino acids: CASSRTQLTGDSGTQYF. CDR3 DNA sequence: TGTGCCAGCAGCAGAACACAGCTTACAGGGGATAGTGGTACGCAGTATTTT.

The chain links TRBV5-1 to TRBJ2-3; 7 nucleotides match TRBD2. The CDR3 spans 16 residues. Trimming at V came to 3 bases and at J to 2 bases, leaving 9 bases not matched to a gene. Germline V lookup: CDR1 SGHRS, CDR2 YFSETQ. In DNA, the CDR3 is TGCGCCAGCAGCTCCCTGGGGGGGTCGTTCACAGATACGCAGTATTTT. Protein: CASSSLGGSFTDTQYF.

The V gene is TRBV28, the J gene TRBJ1-3; 7 positions match TRBD1. The CDR3 runs to 15 residues. CDR1 is MDHEN, CDR2 SYDVKM, per germline. J was trimmed by 4 bases and V by 6 bases; bases with no gene match: 9. The CDR3 DNA reads TGTGCCAGCAGCGATTTGACAGGGCAAGGAAACACCATATATTTT. This encodes CASSDLTGQGNTIYF.

The V and J genes are TRBV5-1 and TRBJ2-3; TRBD2 matches 10 bases. The CDR3 is 16 residues long. The J segment lost 1 base and the V segment lost 4 bases, leaving 6 bases of the junction unmatched. CDR1 SGHRS and CDR2 YFSETQ come from the germline V gene. This CDR3 is CASSAPGTSGTDTQYF. The CDR3 DNA follows: TGCGCCAGCAGCGCGCCCGGGACTAGCGGCACAGATACGCAGTATTTT. Complete variable domain (other parts from reference TRBV5-1 and TRBJ2-3): KAGVTQTPRYLIKTRGQQVTLSCSPISGHRSVSWYQQTPGQGLQFLFEYFSETQRNKGNFPGRFSGRQFSNSRSEMNVSTLELGDSALYLCASSAPGTSGTDTQYFGPGTRLTVL.

The chain carries TRBV30 and TRBJ1-3; D not resolved. With 0 bases removed from V and 0 bases from J, the gap between germline ends came to 3 bases. The germline gives CDR1 GTSNPN, CDR2 SVGIG (reference sequence). The CDR3 totals 13 residues. The CDR3 is CAWSVNSGNTIYF. DNA for the CDR3: TGTGCCTGGAGTGTCAACTCTGGAAACACCATATATTTT.

The chain combines TRBV7-2 with TRBJ1-1, with a possible D match to TRBD1 (6 bases). In germline, CDR1 is SGHTA, CDR2 FQGNSA. V lost 4 bases and J lost 1, with 22 bases in between. CDR3 length equals 18 residues. The CDR3 protein is CASSSNAGTSPRNTEAFF. In DNA form, the CDR3 reads TGTGCCAGCAGCTCAAACGCCGGGACATCTCCCAGGAACACTGAAGCTTTCTTT.

This clone has just a few counts. The chain has TRBV14 and TRBJ2-5; no reliable D call. This CDR3 region has 15 residues. V dropped 1 base and J dropped 3 bases, with 12 bases sitting between them. Per the germline V gene, CDR1 is SGHDN and CDR2 is FVKESK. The CDR3: CASSQVRGSKETQYF. DNA of the CDR3: TGTGCCAGCAGCCAAGTGCGCGGCTCCAAAGAGACCCAGTACTTC.

V gene TRBV30 combines with J gene TRBJ1-3, with D unresolved. The CDR3 loop spans 14 amino acids. The germline gives CDR1 GTSNPN, CDR2 SVGIG (reference sequence). V lost 3 bases, J lost 3 bases, and 12 bases lay in between. The CDR3 region is CAWRKDGVGNTIYF. Written as DNA, the CDR3 is TGTGCCTGGAGAAAGGACGGGGTTGGAAACACCATATATTTT.

V gene TRBV14 combines with J gene TRBJ2-3, with 9 nucleotides matching TRBD1. In germline, CDR1 is SGHDN, CDR2 FVKESK. The CDR3 length is 15 residues. With 8 bases clipped from V and 2 bases from J, the junction kept 8 bases outside the gene matches. CDR3 region: CASGQGWGYTDTQYF. The CDR3 nucleotides are TGTGCCAGCGGACAGGGGTGGGGATACACAGATACGCAGTATTTT.

This clone was observed a handful of times. The chain uses TRBV2 and TRBJ2-5; possible D gene TRBD2, 5 bases. The CDR3 covers 11 residues. From germline, CDR1 is SNHLY and CDR2 FYNNEI. The ends were cut back, 8 bases at V and 7 bases at J, with 11 bases in the middle. CDR3 protein: CASELEGTQYF. The CDR3, as DNA: TGTGCCAGCGAACTAGAAGGGACCCAGTACTTC. Drawing the rest from reference TRBV2 and TRBJ2-5, the complete variable domain is EPEVTQTPSHQVTQMGQEVILRCVPISNHLYFYWYRQILGQKVEFLVSFYNNEISEKSEIFDDQFSVERPDGSNFTLKIRSTKLEDSAMYFCASELEGTQYFGPGTRLLVL.

V is TRBV6-1 and J is TRBJ1-5; 10 bases agree with TRBD1. V shed 4 bases and J 5 bases; nucleotides not matched to a gene: 11. Germline CDR1 and CDR2: MNHNS and SASEGT. The CDR3 runs to 17 residues. The CDR3 bases are TGTGCCAGCAGTGTAGTCTCGGACAGGGGGTGGTATCAGCCCCAGCATTTT. Protein sequence: CASSVVSDRGWYQPQHF.

The V gene is TRBV5-6, the J gene TRBJ2-2, with 12 bases identical to TRBD2. V dropped 0 bases and J dropped 6; count of bases not matched to a gene: 9. In germline, CDR1 is SGHDT, CDR2 YYEEEE. CDR3 length equals 18 residues. CDR3 region: CASSLENLGLAGPGELFF. The DNA for the CDR3 is TGTGCCAGCAGCTTGGAAAACCTCGGACTAGCGGGGCCCGGGGAGCTGTTTTTT.

V usage is TRBV2 and J usage is TRBJ2-5; no firm D call. This CDR3 has 13 amino acids. Germline CDR1 reads SNHLY; CDR2 reads FYNNEI. V lost 6 bases and J lost 2, with 10 bases in between. The CDR3 region has the DNA TGTGCCAGCAGCGTGTGGGCACAAGAGACCCAGTACTTC. Protein: CASSVWAQETQYF.